This entry lists 8 T cell receptor beta chains sequenced from one sample in a study of T cells in tuberculosis. Method: immunoSEQ multiplex PCR; TCRdb's copy keeps in-frame clones and lacks some. The table records 37,000 or so clones, almost 95% of them present only once. Sequencing used PBMCs. The origin of the receptors is a donor aged 10 to 29 with latent tuberculosis or without tuberculosis infection. Some clones in this sample may be carry-over from other donors' samples.

The rearrangement uses TRBV10-3 and TRBJ1-5; maybe TRBD1 (5 bases). V shed 4 bases and J shed 7 bases, with 17 bases lying between them. The CDR3 has 15 amino acids. CDR1 is ENHRY, CDR2 SYGVKD, per germline. DNA of the CDR3: TGTGCCATCAGTGGGGGGGAAGCATCAGGACAGCCCCAGCATTTT. Its protein product is CAISGGEASGQPQHF.

The chain employs TRBV2 and TRBJ2-3, with D possibly being TRBD1 (5 bases). Trimming took 2 bases from V and 6 from J, leaving 12 bases between them. Germline V gene lookup returns CDR1 SNHLY and CDR2 FYNNEI. The CDR3 totals 14 residues. The CDR3 DNA sequence: TGTGCCAGCAGTGAAAGGTCAGGGTCCGATACGCAGTATTTT. Its translation is CASSERSGSDTQYF.

This clone was seen just once. V is TRBV29-1 and J is TRBJ2-5; 9 bases map to TRBD2. V dropped 3 bases and J dropped 5; count of bases not matched to a gene: 7. Germline CDR1 is SQVTM and CDR2 is ANQGSEA. The length of the CDR3 is 14 residues. CDR3 sequence: CSVDVIAGVETQYF. CDR3 coding DNA: TGCAGCGTTGATGTAATAGCGGGGGTGGAGACCCAGTACTTC.

The chain joins TRBV19 to TRBJ2-3; D is possibly TRBD2 (6 bases). The CDR3 length is 15 residues. V lost 6 bases and J 5 bases, leaving 18 bases between the germline ends. CDR1 is LNHDA, CDR2 SQIVND, per germline (reference sequence). In nucleotides, the CDR3 is TGTGCCAGTAGGCCGGGACTGCGCGAGGTAGATACGCAGTATTTT. It encodes CASRPGLREVDTQYF.

The V gene is TRBV27, the J gene TRBJ2-3; 7 nucleotides agree with TRBD1. CDR1 MNHEY and CDR2 SMNVEV come from the germline V gene (reference sequence). V trimming: 5 bases; J trimming: 1 base; junction bases outside the gene matches: 6. The CDR3 runs 15 residues. CDR3: CASSLDRAGTDTQYF. In DNA, the CDR3 is TGTGCCAGCAGTCTCGACAGGGCAGGCACAGATACGCAGTATTTT.

This chain connects TRBV7-2 to TRBJ2-3; no clear D. V dropped 1 base and J dropped 0 bases, with 11 bases sitting between them. There are 16 residues in the CDR3. CDR1 is SGHTA, CDR2 FQGNSA, per germline. The DNA for the CDR3 is TGTGCCAGCAGCTTAGTCGTGGCGGCTAGCACAGATACGCAGTATTTT. This translates into CASSLVVAASTDTQYF.

The chain has TRBV6-1 and TRBJ2-5; tentatively, D is TRBD2 (6 bases). Per the germline V gene, CDR1 is MNHNS and CDR2 is SASEGT. This CDR3 comprises 12 residues. The CDR3 loop reads CALRGYQETQYF. In DNA, the CDR3 is TGTGCGCTACGGGGGTACCAAGAGACCCAGTACTTC.

V is TRBV9 and J is TRBJ2-5; D is perhaps TRBD1 (7 bases). The length of the CDR3 is 17 residues. Germline V gene sequence: CDR1 SGDLS, CDR2 YYNGEE. V lost 4 bases, J lost 0 bases, and 19 bases lay in between. Here the CDR3 DNA reads TGTGCCAGCAGCCCGAGGGGGGACAGAACGTACCAAGAGACCCAGTACTTC. Amino acids: CASSPRGDRTYQETQYF. The complete variable domain, with remaining parts taken from reference TRBV9 and TRBJ2-5, reads DSGVTQTPKHLITATGQRVTLRCSPRSGDLSVYWYQQSLDQGLQFLIQYYNGEERAKGNILERFSAQQFPDLHSELNLSSLELGDSALYFCASSPRGDRTYQETQYFGPGTRLLVL.